This is a list of T cell receptor beta chains from one sample in a study of metastatic and nonmetastatic thyroid tumors. TCRdb reanalyzed the PCR reads with MiXCR. In the table there are about 8,400 clones, 31% of which are singletons. Sequenced input: tumor tissue. Receptor source: a female donor with papillary thyroid cancer or a benign thyroid nodule (not recorded which). Some clones in this sample may be carry-over from other donors' samples. Both conserved end residues are part of each CDR3. D genes are given only for firm matches. Clone size is given for some rows only: seen once, a few or many times, or a class if the clone is expanded.

J gene,clone size,D gene,CDR3 length,V gene,CDR3 DNA,CDR3 protein
TRBJ1-2,few,TRBD1,12,TRBV28,TGTGCCAGCAGAACCGGGACAGTCGGCTACACCTTC,CASRTGTVGYTF
TRBJ2-3,medium-sized,TRBD2,19,TRBV25-1,TGTGCCAGCAGTTTGCCCGAGACTAGCGGGAGAGGAGGGACAGATACGCAGTATTTT,CASSLPETSGRGGTDTQYF
TRBJ2-7,NA,NA,16,TRBV5-1,TGCGCCAGCAGCTTGGAGGCGCGGGTGACGCCCTACGAGCAGTACTTC,CASSLEARVTPYEQYF
TRBJ2-5,once,TRBD1,15,TRBV5-1,TGCGCCAGCAGAAAACGGACAGGGGACCCAGAGACCCAGTACTTC,CASRKRTGDPETQYF
TRBJ1-1,NA,NA,13,TRBV5-1,TGCGCCAGCAGCTTGGAACGGGGGACTGAAGCTTTCTTT,CASSLERGTEAFF
TRBJ1-4,medium-sized,NA,16,TRBV27,TGTGCCAGCAGTTCATCGACCTGGGGACCTAATGAAAAACTGTTTTTT,CASSSSTWGPNEKLFF
TRBJ2-1,few,NA,16,TRBV12-3/TRBV12-4,TGTGCCAGCAGCCGCCTACTAGGTAGGACCGTCAATGAGCAGTTCTTC,CASSRLLGRTVNEQFF
TRBJ1-2,few,NA,16,TRBV11-2,TGTGCCAGCAGCTCAAAACTAGGAGGAGTGGTCTATGGCTACACCTTC,CASSSKLGGVVYGYTF
TRBJ1-2,NA,TRBD1,15,TRBV19,TGTGCCAGTAGTATAGATCCCACAGGGGACTATGGCTACACCTTC,CASSIDPTGDYGYTF
TRBJ2-5,many,NA,14,TRBV9,TGTGCCAGCAGCCCCCGAGGTAGACGACAGACCCAGTACTTC,CASSPRGRRQTQYF
TRBJ2-7,NA,NA,14,TRBV6-2/TRBV6-3,TGTGCCAGCAGTTACTCGGACAGTTCCTACGAGCAGTACTTC,CASSYSDSSYEQYF
TRBJ1-2,few,NA,13,TRBV6-1,TGTGCCAGCAGGGCGGGTCCACCTTATGGCTACACCTTC,CASRAGPPYGYTF
TRBJ2-3,NA,NA,13,TRBV9,TGTGCCAGCAGCCTACTTGTCACAGATACGCAGTATTTT,CASSLLVTDTQYF
TRBJ2-3,NA,TRBD2,13,TRBV5-1,TGCGCCAGCAGAGCGGGAGAGGCAGATACGCAGTATTTT,CASRAGEADTQYF
TRBJ2-1,NA,NA,15,TRBV15,TGTGCCACCAGCACAGGAGCCTTCTCCTACAATGAGCAGTTCTTC,CATSTGAFSYNEQFF
TRBJ2-1,NA,NA,15,TRBV10-2,TGCGCCAGCAGGGACTCTACTGCAACCGGGCATGAGCAGTTCTTC,CASRDSTATGHEQFF
TRBJ2-7,NA,TRBD2,11,TRBV6-2/TRBV6-3,TGTGCCAGCTATAGCGGGAGTGAGCAGTACTTC,CASYSGSEQYF
TRBJ2-7,NA,NA,13,TRBV5-1,TGCGCCAGCAGCACAGTGAGCTCCTACGAGCAGTACTTC,CASSTVSSYEQYF
TRBJ1-5,NA,TRBD1,15,TRBV4-1,TGCGCCAGCAGCCAAGGGCAGGGGGAAAATCAGCCCCAGCATTTT,CASSQGQGENQPQHF
TRBJ2-3,few,NA,16,TRBV6-5,TGTGCCAGCAGTTACTCTAACGCGGGGACGACAGATACGCAGTATTTT,CASSYSNAGTTDTQYF
TRBJ2-1,NA,NA,13,TRBV20-1,TGCAGTGCCCCGCCCGACGCAGAGTATGAGCAGTTCTTC,CSAPPDAEYEQFF
TRBJ1-5,NA,TRBD1,16,TRBV4-1,TGCGCCAGCAGCCAAGATTACGGGACAGGGGTTCAGCCCCAGCATTTT,CASSQDYGTGVQPQHF
TRBJ2-6,few,NA,15,TRBV27,TGTGCCAGCAGCCCCGGGGGCTCTGGGGCCAACGTCCTGACTTTC,CASSPGGSGANVLTF
TRBJ2-7,NA,TRBD1,15,TRBV7-2,TGTGCCAGCAGCTTCTCCGGGACAGGGTACTACGAGCAGTACTTC,CASSFSGTGYYEQYF
TRBJ1-5,few,NA,14,TRBV10-3,TGTGCCACCGACTCTTTCGATAGCAATCAGCCCCAGCATTTT,CATDSFDSNQPQHF
TRBJ1-2,few,TRBD1,17,TRBV2,TGTGCCAGCAGTGAAGCAACAGGGGGCAAAGCTAACTATGGCTACACCTTC,CASSEATGGKANYGYTF
TRBJ2-7,NA,TRBD2,17,TRBV12-3/TRBV12-4,TGTGCCAGCAGTTTAGGGACTAGCGGGGAGAGCTCCTACGAGCAGTACTTC,CASSLGTSGESSYEQYF
TRBJ1-2,few,NA,15,TRBV12-3/TRBV12-4,TGTGCCAGCAGTGAGACAGGACCTATGGGGGATGGCTACACCTTC,CASSETGPMGDGYTF
TRBJ2-3,NA,NA,15,TRBV28,TGTGCCAGCTATAAGGGGGTCGGTCGGACAGATACGCAGTATTTT,CASYKGVGRTDTQYF
TRBJ1-1,once,NA,16,TRBV7-8,TGTGCCAGCAGCTTAGCGTCGGGCAAGGGGAACACTGAAGCTTTCTTT,CASSLASGKGNTEAFF
TRBJ2-3,once,NA,17,TRBV15,TGTGCCACCAGAAGAGAAGTACCGGGCCGGAGCACAGATACGCAGTATTTT,CATRREVPGRSTDTQYF
TRBJ2-1,once,NA,15,TRBV7-8,TGTGCCAGCAGCTTAGCGTTTGGGGGACTCTACCAGCAGTTCTTC,CASSLAFGGLYQQFF